One and the same sample provided the 27 T cell receptor beta chains below, sequenced in a study of blood T cell repertoires in COVID-19. The protocol was immunoSEQ multiplex PCR, while the TCRdb copy is restricted to in-frame clones and leaves out a portion. This sample has around 300,000 clones, with around 83% found just once. Sequences were obtained from peripheral blood. The receptors stem from a young man with active or convalescent COVID-19.

The chain carries TRBV4-1 and TRBJ2-2; 9 bases agree with TRBD1. The CDR3 runs to 18 residues. CDR1 and CDR2 (germline): MGHRA, YSYEKL. The ends lost 3 bases at V and 5 bases at J; junction bases unmatched: 13. CDR3 nucleotide sequence: TGCGCCAGCAGCCAGCTGGAGGGGACAGGGTTTCTTACCGGGGAGCTGTTTTTT. It codes for CASSQLEGTGFLTGELFF.

The chain couples TRBV10-3 to TRBJ2-3; 13 bases fit TRBD2. CDR1 and CDR2 from the germline V gene are ENHRY and SYGVKD. The trim removed 0 bases at V and 4 bases at J, leaving 1 base unmatched. This CDR3 spans 16 amino acids. Here the CDR3 DNA reads TGTGCCATCAGTGAGTCGACTAGCGGGAGGTCAGATACGCAGTATTTT. It yields the protein CAISESTSGRSDTQYF.

The chain's CDR3 is CASLLGGAPHEQYF. The CDR3 DNA sequence: TGTGCCAGCCTGTTGGGCGGGGCCCCCCACGAGCAGTACTTC. The rearrangement links TRBV6-8 to TRBJ2-7; possibly TRBD2 for D (6 bases). This CDR3 is 14 amino acids long. Germline CDR1 reads MNHGY; CDR2 reads SAAAGT. The V gene lost 8 bases and the J gene lost 5 bases, with 19 bases spanning the gap.

V and J are TRBV15 and TRBJ1-5; no clear D gene. Trimming stripped 0 bases from V and 3 bases from J, with 12 bases between. In germline, CDR1 is LNHNV, CDR2 YYDKDF (reference sequence). The CDR3 runs 16 residues. The CDR3 DNA sequence: TGTGCCACCAGCAGAGAAGTGACACGGAACAATCAGCCCCAGCATTTT. Protein: CATSREVTRNNQPQHF. Full variable domain (outside the CDR3, taken from reference TRBV15 and TRBJ1-5): DAMVIQNPRYQVTQFGKPVTLSCSQTLNHNVMYWYQQKSSQAPKLLFHYYDKDFNNEADTPDNFQSRRPNTSFCFLDIRSPGLGDTAMYLCATSREVTRNNQPQHFGDGTRLSIL.

The chain combines TRBV29-1 with TRBJ1-1, with D hard to call. The V end lost 1 base, the J end lost 5 bases, and 5 bases lay between the germline ends. Germline assignment: CDR1 SQVTM and CDR2 ANQGSEA. The CDR3 is made up of 11 amino acids. The DNA of the CDR3 is TGCAGCGTTGAAGCTCTTACTGAAGCTTTCTTT. Translating it yields CSVEALTEAFF.

This clone was observed a few times. The J gene is TRBJ1-5, the V gene TRBV5-8; TRBD1 might be the D (5 bases). Germline V lookup: CDR1 SGHTS, CDR2 YDEGEE. V lost 1 base and J lost 2, with 16 bases in between. The CDR3 is made up of 17 amino acids. The CDR3 spells CASSLSGTARGNQPQHF. CDR3 sequence (DNA): TGTGCCAGCAGCTTGAGCGGGACGGCCAGAGGCAATCAGCCCCAGCATTTT. The variable domain in full, with the rest retrieved from reference TRBV5-8 and TRBJ1-5, is EAGVTQSPTHLIKTRGQQATLRCSPISGHTSVYWYQQALGLGLQFLLWYDEGEERNRGNFPPRFSGRQFPNYSSELNVNALELEDSALYLCASSLSGTARGNQPQHFGDGTRLSIL.

The CDR3: CASSLVRLNNEQFF. The CDR3 nucleotides are TGCGCCAGCAGTCTGGTTCGCCTAAACAATGAGCAGTTCTTC. The V gene is TRBV23-1, the J gene TRBJ2-1; D unresolved. TRBV23-1 is annotated as an ORF whose role is uncertain. This CDR3 spans 14 amino acids. V lost 4 bases to trimming and J lost 5 bases, with 12 bases between them.

The chain combines TRBV27 with TRBJ1-5, with 7 bases identical to TRBD1. With 4 bases clipped from V and 6 bases from J, the junction kept 9 bases outside the gene matches. This CDR3 is built from 15 residues. CDR1 is MNHEY and CDR2 is SMNVEV in the germline V gene (reference sequence). The DNA of the CDR3 is TGTGCCAGCAGTTCCCCAGGGGGGCAAGGTCAGCCCCAGCATTTT. This sequence encodes CASSSPGGQGQPQHF.

This clone has just one count. This CDR3 is also generated by other DNA sequences in the sample. The gene calls are TRBV11-2 and TRBJ1-5, with 8 bases identical to TRBD1. The ends lost 5 bases at V and 2 bases at J; junction bases unmatched: 5. CDR1 is SGHAT, CDR2 FQNNGV, per germline. CDR3 length equals 15 residues. The chain's CDR3 is CASSLDRGGNQPQHF. CDR3 DNA: TGTGCCAGCAGCCTCGACAGGGGAGGCAATCAGCCCCAGCATTTT.

This chain joins TRBV29-1 and TRBJ2-7; maybe TRBD1 (6 bases). V was pared by 2 bases and J by 2 bases, with 13 bases between. This CDR3 is built from 14 residues. From germline, CDR1 is SQVTM and CDR2 ANQGSEA. The CDR3 nucleotides are TGCAGCGTTGAACCCAGGGGTCAGCCCTACGAGCAGTACTTC. Translated, it gives CSVEPRGQPYEQYF.

The V call is TRBV3-1 (or the pseudogene TRBV3-2), the J call TRBJ1-2; D is unclear. V was clipped by 2 bases and J by 4 bases, with 8 bases between them. Germline V gene data show CDR1 as LGHDT and CDR2 as YNNKEL (reference sequence). CDR3 length equals 13 residues. The CDR3 region is CASSQFTAYGYTF. For the CDR3, the DNA is TGTGCCAGCAGCCAATTCACAGCCTATGGCTACACCTTC.

V and J are TRBV7-3 and TRBJ2-2; 11 bases are a match to TRBD2. The CDR3 has 15 residues. With V trimmed by 6 bases and J by 7 bases, 7 bases remained unmatched. The germline V gene has CDR1 SGHTA and CDR2 FQGTGA. This CDR3 is CASSPTSGTYGELFF. The CDR3 nucleotides read TGTGCCAGCAGTCCGACTAGCGGGACTTACGGGGAGCTGTTTTTT.

The CDR3 sequence: CASSLTGITEQYF. In DNA form, the CDR3 reads TGTGCCAGCAGTTTAACAGGGATTACGGAGCAGTACTTC. The V call is TRBV12-3 or TRBV12-4, the J call TRBJ2-7; maybe TRBD1 (6 bases). The CDR3 length is 13 residues. Trimming removed 2 bases at V and 7 bases at J, with 12 bases between.

The V and J genes are TRBV30 and TRBJ2-7, with 9 bases that match TRBD1. This CDR3 region has 15 residues. In germline, CDR1 is GTSNPN, CDR2 SVGIG (reference sequence). V gave up 7 bases and J gave up 2 bases; unmatched junction bases: 12. The CDR3 is CAFIAGTGLPYEQYF. The CDR3 nucleotides read TGTGCCTTCATCGCCGGGACAGGGTTACCCTACGAGCAGTACTTC.

This rearrangement joins TRBV28 to TRBJ2-7, with 9 bases lining up with TRBD2. The germline V gene encodes CDR1 MDHEN and CDR2 SYDVKM. V gave up 5 bases and J gave up 2 bases; unmatched junction bases: 4. The CDR3 is 14 amino acids. Here the CDR3 DNA reads TGTGCCAGCAGTCGGACTAGCGTTACCTACGAGCAGTACTTC. This codes for CASSRTSVTYEQYF.

This clone has just one count. V is TRBV6-1 and J is TRBJ1-5; perhaps TRBD1 as D (5 bases). The CDR3 is 14 residues long. Germline V gene lookup returns CDR1 MNHNS and CDR2 SASEGT. Trimming shortened V by 3 bases and J by 3 bases, and 9 bases separated the two germline ends. The CDR3 loop is CASSEGPTNQPQHF. In nucleotides, the CDR3 is TGTGCCAGCAGTGAGGGGCCCACCAATCAGCCCCAGCATTTT.

This clone has just one count. This sequence joins TRBV5-4 and TRBJ2-3, with 9 positions matching TRBD2. Germline lookup yields CDR1 SGHNT and CDR2 YYREEE (reference sequence). This CDR3 is built from 14 residues. Trimming at V came to 0 bases and at J to 6 bases, leaving 2 bases not matched to a gene. CDR3 sequence: CASSLAREGDTQYF. The CDR3 nucleotides read TGTGCCAGCAGCTTGGCGCGGGAGGGTGATACGCAGTATTTT.

The CDR3 here is CASSPPGQGFNSPLHF. The CDR3 bases are TGTGCCAGCAGTCCCCCGGGACAGGGCTTCAATTCACCCCTCCACTTT. This chain joins TRBV28 and TRBJ1-6; 9 nucleotides line up with TRBD1. CDR1 MDHEN and CDR2 SYDVKM come from the germline V gene. Trimming removed 5 bases from V and 7 bases from J; junction bases left unmatched: 9. The length of the CDR3 is 16 residues.

The chain is built from TRBV7-8 and TRBJ2-1; D is perhaps TRBD1 (6 bases). Germline V gene lookup returns CDR1 SGHVS and CDR2 FQNEAQ. The V gene lost 2 bases and the J gene lost 2 bases, with 10 bases spanning the gap. CDR3 length: 15 amino acids. DNA for the CDR3: TGTGCCAGCAGCTTACAGGGGCTCACCTACAATGAGCAGTTCTTC. Residues: CASSLQGLTYNEQFF.

This chain links TRBV19 with TRBJ1-1, with a possible D match to TRBD1 (5 bases). Germline-derived CDR1 and CDR2 are LNHDA and SQIVND (reference sequence). The V end lost 8 bases, the J end lost 4 bases, and 14 bases lay between the germline ends. The CDR3 loop spans 13 amino acids. In nucleotides, the CDR3 is TGTGCCAGTCTGACAGACGGAGTCACTGAAGCTTTCTTT. Protein sequence: CASLTDGVTEAFF.

The chain uses TRBV27 and TRBJ2-2, with D perhaps matching TRBD2 (6 bases). This CDR3 spans 14 amino acids. Germline assignment: CDR1 MNHEY and CDR2 SMNVEV (reference sequence). Trimming stripped 4 bases from V and 5 bases from J, with 11 bases between. CDR3 sequence: CASSSTGDTGELFF. The CDR3, as DNA: TGTGCCAGCAGTTCCACGGGAGATACCGGGGAGCTGTTTTTT.

The chain links TRBV5-1 to TRBJ2-2; 8 bases fit TRBD1. This CDR3 has 15 amino acids. Germline V lookup: CDR1 SGHRS, CDR2 YFSETQ. Losses at the gene ends were 7 bases for V and 5 bases for J; bases not matched to a gene: 10. The CDR3 nucleotides are TGCGCCAGCGATATAACAGGGGGTCAAACCGGGGAGCTGTTTTTT. Its translation: CASDITGGQTGELFF.

This clone was seen only a few times. The CDR3 reads CASSRGQGRTEAFF. The CDR3 coding sequence is TGTGCCAGTAGTAGGGGACAGGGACGTACTGAAGCTTTCTTT. The chain couples TRBV19 to TRBJ1-1, with 9 nucleotides matching TRBD1. The CDR3 covers 14 residues. Unmatched junction bases numbered 5, after V lost 4 bases and J lost 5 bases. Germline lookup yields CDR1 LNHDA and CDR2 SQIVND (reference sequence).

The chain combines TRBV11-2 with TRBJ2-1, with a possible D match to TRBD2 (6 bases). This CDR3 spans 15 amino acids. Germline assignment: CDR1 SGHAT and CDR2 FQNNGV. V gave up 5 bases and J gave up 8 bases, with 19 bases separating them. In DNA form, the CDR3 reads TGTGCCAGCAGCCGTTACAGCGGAGGGGTGGATGAGCAGTTCTTC. The encoded protein is CASSRYSGGVDEQFF.

The rearrangement uses TRBV19 and TRBJ1-2; no clear D gene. This CDR3 is built from 12 residues. Trimming pared 3 bases from V and 11 bases from J, leaving 13 bases between. Germline V gene lookup returns CDR1 LNHDA and CDR2 SQIVND (reference sequence). The CDR3 is CASSIPDIGYTF. DNA for the CDR3: TGTGCCAGTAGTATCCCCGACATCGGTTACACCTTC.

The chain has TRBV9 and TRBJ1-2; no clear D. Germline V gene data show CDR1 as SGDLS and CDR2 as YYNGEE. V was cut by 0 bases and J by 1 base, with 10 bases left in between. This CDR3 has 15 residues. Here the CDR3 reads CASSVEIRGNYGYTF. The CDR3 nucleotides read TGTGCCAGCAGCGTAGAAATCCGGGGTAACTATGGCTACACCTTC.

This sequence joins TRBV27 and TRBJ2-3; TRBD2 aligns across 9 bases. The V gene's germline CDR1 is MNHEY and CDR2 SMNVEV (reference sequence). This CDR3 has 15 residues. The J segment lost 1 base and the V segment lost 3 bases, leaving 2 bases of the junction unmatched. The CDR3 here is CASSFQRGGTDTQYF. The CDR3 nucleotides are TGTGCCAGCAGTTTTCAGCGGGGGGGCACAGATACGCAGTATTTT.